This T cell receptor (beta chain) was sequenced for a study of STAT5B mutations in CD4+ large granular lymphocyte leukemia. V trimming: 8 bases; J trimming: 6 bases; junction bases outside the gene matches: 13. Germline CDR1 is SGHNT and CDR2 is YENEEA. CDR3 length: 14 residues. Study-level results: Patient CD4-sorted repertoires stayed more clonal than healthy ones after leukemic-clone removal. Roughly 27% of private leukemic clonotypes occurred rarely in other patients' non-leukemic repertoires.

This clone showed up just once. No antigen is known for it. Controls came from buffy coats of healthy blood donors. Some clones are missing from TCRdb's copy, which holds only in-frame ones; the method was immunoSEQ multiplex PCR. In the table there are 30,000 to 40,000 clones, approximately 85% of which are singletons. The specimen was CD4+ T cells from blood buffy coats. The rearrangement uses TRBV11-3 and TRBJ2-7; 7 nucleotides agree with TRBD2. The TCR sequence derives from a human donor in good health. CDR3 DNA sequence: TGTGCCAGCTCTCCCGGGGGAGGGTTGGGCGAGCAGTACTTC. This translates into CASSPGGGLGEQYF.